What follows are 20 T cell receptor beta chains derived from one specimen sequenced in a study of identical twins. TCRdb called the 5' RACE reads again in MiXCR, with one record for every CDR3 protein. This table holds 510,000 or so distinct CDR3 sequences, 12% to 15% found once. This sample also belongs to another study, concerning yellow fever vaccine responses in identical twins.

Sequenced sample: CD4+ T cells sorted from blood. These receptor sequences come from a woman younger than 35 in good health.

This clonotype was seen a few times. The V and J genes are TRBV27 and TRBJ1-5, with a weak D call TRBD1 (5 bases). Trimming took 5 bases from V and 5 from J, leaving 22 bases between them. From germline, CDR1 is MNHEY and CDR2 SMNVEV (reference sequence). The CDR3 covers 17 residues. This chain's CDR3 is CASSPIRYGGSDQPQHF. CDR3 in DNA: TGTGCCAGCAGTCCCATCCGTTACGGGGGGTCTGATCAGCCCCAGCATTTT.

This clonotype was seen repeatedly, ten times or more. The chain uses TRBV2 and TRBJ2-3; tentatively, D is TRBD2 (5 bases). The CDR3 is 14 amino acids. The V end lost 4 bases, the J end lost 0 bases, and 8 bases lay between the germline ends. CDR1 is SNHLY, CDR2 FYNNEI, per germline. Written as DNA, the CDR3 is TGTGCCAGCAGTGTAACGGGGAGCACAGATACGCAGTATTTT. Its translation is CASSVTGSTDTQYF.

The J gene is TRBJ1-6, the V gene TRBV20-1; D ambiguous. The CDR3 totals 14 residues. With 0 bases removed from V and 11 bases from J, the gap between germline ends came to 14 bases. Looked up from germline, CDR1 is DFQATT and CDR2 is SNEGSKA (reference sequence). The CDR3 spells CSARDSGVRTPLHF. The CDR3 DNA reads TGCAGTGCTAGAGATAGCGGGGTGAGGACACCCCTCCACTTT.

In this sample, this clonotype turned up a few times. CDR3 nucleotide sequence: TGTGCCATCAGTGAGTTTATTCAGGACTCCCAAGAGACCCAGTACTTC. Translating gives CAISEFIQDSQETQYF. The chain combines TRBV10-3 with TRBJ2-5; a weak D match, TRBD2 (5 bases). V dropped 1 base and J dropped 1 base, with 13 bases sitting between them. The germline gives CDR1 ENHRY, CDR2 SYGVKD. This CDR3 has 16 amino acids.

The rearrangement links TRBV4-1 to TRBJ2-3; tentatively, D is TRBD2 (5 bases). This CDR3 comprises 17 residues. Germline values: CDR1 MGHRA, CDR2 YSYEKL. V lost 0 bases and J lost 10, with 23 bases in between. CDR3 in DNA: TGCGCCAGCAGCCAAGATTCGGCTAGCTCGACATTTGTAGCGCAGTATTTT. It codes for CASSQDSASSTFVAQYF.

There are a few counts of this clonotype. This sequence joins TRBV5-1 and TRBJ2-7, with 8 bases aligning to TRBD2. Germline loops: CDR1 SGHRS, CDR2 YFSETQ. After removal of 2 bases from V and 3 bases from J, the junction contained 1 base not matched to a gene. The CDR3 covers 13 residues. CDR3 residues: CASSFTSGYEQYF. The DNA of the CDR3 is TGCGCCAGCAGCTTTACTAGCGGCTACGAGCAGTACTTC.

The rearrangement joins TRBV29-1 to TRBJ2-1, with D possibly TRBD2 on 5 matching bases. This CDR3 has 16 residues. Germline V gene sequence: CDR1 SQVTM, CDR2 ANQGSEA. V was clipped by 5 bases and J by 0 bases, with 17 bases between them. The CDR3 sequence is CSVQTGLTSSYNEQFF. In DNA, the CDR3 is TGCAGCGTTCAAACGGGGTTAACGAGCTCCTACAATGAGCAGTTCTTC.

V and J are TRBV14 and TRBJ2-6, with TRBD2 as a possible D gene (6 bases). Trimming took off 4 bases at V and 0 bases at J, with 7 bases between the two ends. Germline V gene data show CDR1 as SGHDN and CDR2 as FVKESK. The CDR3 sequence is 15 residues long. This CDR3 is CASSRGLSGANVLTF. The CDR3 DNA sequence: TGTGCCAGCAGCCGGGGACTCTCTGGGGCCAACGTCCTGACTTTC.

This clonotype has a handful of counts. This chain links TRBV12-3 or TRBV12-4 with TRBJ2-7; D is perhaps TRBD1 or TRBD2 (5 bases each). The CDR3 extends over 13 amino acids. Trimming shortened V by 3 bases and J by 9 bases, and 15 bases separated the two germline ends. The CDR3 sequence is CASSFAGSAGQYV. Here the CDR3 DNA reads TGTGCCAGCAGTTTCGCAGGGAGCGCTGGGCAGTACGTC.

This sequence joins TRBV27 and TRBJ2-1, with D perhaps TRBD2 (6 bases). Germline CDR1 and CDR2: MNHEY and SMNVEV (reference sequence). The CDR3 extends over 13 amino acids. V lost 10 bases, J lost 3 bases, and 13 bases lay in between. This chain's CDR3 is CATHPGDYNEQFF. DNA for the CDR3: TGTGCCACCCACCCGGGAGACTACAATGAGCAGTTCTTC.

V usage is TRBV7-9 and J usage is TRBJ2-7, with a tentative D call TRBD2 (6 bases). The V and J ends lost 1 base and 1 base respectively, with 8 bases between them. Germline V gene sequence: CDR1 SEHNR, CDR2 FQNEAQ (reference sequence). This CDR3 has 14 residues. CDR3 amino acids: CASSLGGVSYEQYV. CDR3 nucleotide sequence: TGTGCCAGCAGCTTAGGGGGGGTGTCCTACGAGCAGTACGTC.

This chain links TRBV5-1 with TRBJ1-1; possibly TRBD1 for D (5 bases). The CDR3 length is 15 residues. Per germline, CDR1 SGHRS and CDR2 YFSETQ. Trimming removed 4 bases from V and 5 bases from J, with 18 bases in between. The CDR3 region is CASSVPQGGGTEAFF. The DNA for the CDR3 is TGCGCCAGCAGCGTACCTCAGGGAGGAGGAACTGAAGCTTTCTTT.

This clonotype was seen a few times. Relative to the germline gene, one junction end is altered; a read error may explain this. The chain recombines TRBV10-3 with TRBJ2-3, with 9 bases that match TRBD2. The V gene's germline CDR1 is ENHRY and CDR2 SYGVKD. This CDR3 comprises 15 residues. CDR3 bases: TGTGTCATCAGTCCTAGCGGGGTCCAAGCAGATACGCAGTATTTT. Translation: CVISPSGVQADTQYF.

A single count supports this clonotype. The chain recombines TRBV14 with TRBJ1-1; unclear D gene. Germline V CDR1 and CDR2: SGHDN, FVKESK. V lost 0 bases to trimming and J lost 3 bases, with 11 bases between them. This CDR3 region has 15 residues. The CDR3 is CASSQDRRLYTEAFF. In DNA, the CDR3 is TGTGCCAGCAGCCAAGATCGACGTTTATACACTGAAGCTTTCTTT.

In its sample, this clonotype was seen a few times. The CDR3 DNA sequence: TGTGCCAGCAGCCAAGGACAGGGGTTCGACGAGCAGTACTTC. This sequence encodes CASSQGQGFDEQYF. J is TRBJ2-7 and V is TRBV3-1, with TRBD1 matching 8 bases. Germline values: CDR1 LGHDT, CDR2 YNNKEL (reference sequence). The CDR3 runs 14 residues. The ends lost 1 base at V and 5 bases at J; junction bases unmatched: 4.

This clonotype occurred a few times. The V call is TRBV20-1, the J call TRBJ2-3; D tentatively reads TRBD1 or TRBD2 (6 bases each). This CDR3 comprises 15 residues. The V gene lost 6 bases and the J gene lost 0 bases, with 16 bases spanning the gap. Per the germline V gene, CDR1 is DFQATT and CDR2 is SNEGSKA (reference sequence). The CDR3 loop is CSALGGSSSTDTQYF. CDR3 bases: TGCAGTGCCCTCGGGGGCAGTTCTAGCACAGATACGCAGTATTTT.

There are a few counts of this clonotype. The genes are TRBV6-1 and TRBJ1-1; D is unresolved. V was trimmed by 8 bases and J by 3 bases, leaving 22 bases between them. The CDR3 length is 16 residues. CDR1 is MNHNS, CDR2 SASEGT, per germline. CDR3 in DNA: TGTGCCAGCTCAACCCTCTCCACGGGTATCGACACTGAAGCTTTCTTT. It is translated as CASSTLSTGIDTEAFF.

This clonotype was seen just once. This chain connects TRBV20-1 to TRBJ2-1; D is undetermined. This CDR3 contains 15 residues. V lost 1 base and J lost 8, with 18 bases in between. Germline V gene lookup returns CDR1 DFQATT and CDR2 SNEGSKA (reference sequence). The CDR3 protein is CSARGSRPSTYEQFF. CDR3 sequence (DNA): TGCAGTGCTAGAGGGTCTAGACCTTCGACCTATGAGCAGTTCTTC.

Only a few counts were recorded for this clonotype. The chain has TRBV6-1 and TRBJ2-2; D remains ambiguous. V was shortened by 5 bases and J by 2 bases, with 12 bases between the two germline ends. The CDR3 extends over 15 amino acids. CDR1 MNHNS and CDR2 SASEGT come from the germline V gene. The CDR3 is CASSNRNPNTGELFF. The CDR3 coding sequence is TGTGCCAGCAGTAATCGCAACCCCAACACCGGGGAGCTGTTTTTT.

This clonotype has a handful of counts. The chain joins TRBV29-1 to TRBJ2-1; 7 bases align to TRBD2. CDR3 size: 15 residues. The V gene's germline CDR1 is SQVTM and CDR2 ANQGSEA. V was pared by 1 base and J by 7 bases, with 10 bases of the junction left unmatched. The CDR3 DNA reads as TGCAGCGTTGAAGGGTTCAAGCGGGAAGGGAATGAGCAGTTCTTC. This encodes CSVEGFKREGNEQFF.